This T cell receptor (beta chain) derives from a study of CD8 T cells in Susac syndrome. Study-level information: Clinical remission applied to under ten sequenced Susac syndrome patients, and roughly six had active disease. At blood draw, Susac syndrome patients were therapy-naive, on corticosteroids, or on intravenous immunoglobulin alone.

This CDR3 comprises 11 residues. Germline V gene data show CDR1 as LGHNT and CDR2 as FRNRAP. The germline V and J ends were trimmed by 8 bases and 5 bases, with 8 bases remaining between them. Notes on the study in general: Total CD8+ repertoires held 15 to 20 Susac-specific public clones, while CD8+ TEMRA repertoires held roughly five.

It was with random hexamers that roughly 0.45 to 1 ug RNA was reverse transcribed. An immunoSEQ multiplex PCR amplified TCR beta CDR3 over 54 Vbeta and 13 Jbeta. Each CDR3 protein gets one entry after TCRdb re-called the immunoSEQ multiplex PCR reads with MiXCR. The sample comprises around 200,000 distinct CDR3 sequences, more than 85% of which are singletons, and approximately 0.15% rests with the top ten. Details on this clonotype: Its target is unknown.

The chain employs TRBV12-5 and TRBJ2-3; D is uncertain. The clonotype was recovered from a human donor with Susac syndrome. Input material: CD8+ T cells from PBMCs. CDR3 region: CASNAEDTQYF. As DNA, the CDR3 is TGTGCTAGTAATGCGGAAGATACGCAGTATTTT. The variable domain in full, completed from reference TRBV12-5 and TRBJ2-3, reads DARVTQTPRHKVTEMGQEVTMRCQPILGHNTVFWYRQTMMQGLELLAYFRNRAPLDDSGMPKDRFSAEMPDATLATLKIQPSEPRDSAVYFCASNAEDTQYFGPGTRLTVL.